The clone carrying this T cell receptor beta chain was picked up a small number of times. The sample belongs to a study of patients and donors after allogeneic stem cell transplantation. The trim removed 7 bases at V and 4 bases at J, leaving 4 bases unmatched. Germline loops: CDR1 MNHEY, CDR2 SMNVEV (reference sequence). The CDR3 has 13 amino acids. TCRdb re-called the RT-PCR reads with MiXCR, one entry per CDR3 protein. The data hold about 200,000 distinct CDR3 sequences, with 41% observed a single time. The gene calls are TRBV27 and TRBJ2-3; 8 bases agree with TRBD2. The TCR sequence derives from a human donor who was either an allogeneic HSCT recipient or a stem cell or donor lymphocyte infusion donor (not recorded which). It is not recorded whose cells these are; they may come from a transplant donor. Sequences were obtained from blood, either unsorted or a sorted T cell fraction (not recorded which). CDR3 protein: CASKSGSADTQYF. In DNA, the CDR3 is TGTGCCAGCAAGAGCGGGAGTGCAGATACGCAGTATTTT.